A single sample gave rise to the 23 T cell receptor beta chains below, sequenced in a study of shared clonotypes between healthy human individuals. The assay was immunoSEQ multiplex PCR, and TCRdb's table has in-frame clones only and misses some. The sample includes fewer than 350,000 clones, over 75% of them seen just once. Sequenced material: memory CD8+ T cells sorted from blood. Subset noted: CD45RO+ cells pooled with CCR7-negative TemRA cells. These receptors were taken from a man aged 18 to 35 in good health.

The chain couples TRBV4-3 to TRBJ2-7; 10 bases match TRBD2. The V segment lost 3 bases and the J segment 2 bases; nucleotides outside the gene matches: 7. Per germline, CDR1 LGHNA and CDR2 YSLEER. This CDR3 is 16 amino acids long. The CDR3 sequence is CASSQTPTSGPYEQYF. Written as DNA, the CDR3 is TGCGCCAGCAGCCAGACCCCGACTAGCGGGCCCTACGAGCAGTACTTC.

This CDR3 is CSVEGGRGDTQYF. For the CDR3, the DNA is TGCAGCGTTGAAGGGGGGCGCGGAGATACGCAGTATTTT. This chain links TRBV29-1 with TRBJ2-3, with D perhaps matching TRBD1 (6 bases). The CDR3 loop spans 13 amino acids. Trimming left V 1 base short and J 5 bases short, with 10 bases between. Germline V gives CDR1 SQVTM, CDR2 ANQGSEA.

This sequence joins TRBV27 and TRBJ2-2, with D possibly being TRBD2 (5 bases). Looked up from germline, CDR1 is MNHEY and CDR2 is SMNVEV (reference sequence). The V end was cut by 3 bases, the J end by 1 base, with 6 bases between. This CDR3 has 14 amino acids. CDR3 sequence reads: CASSLRENTGELFF. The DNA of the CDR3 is TGTGCCAGCAGTTTGAGGGAGAACACCGGGGAGCTGTTTTTT.

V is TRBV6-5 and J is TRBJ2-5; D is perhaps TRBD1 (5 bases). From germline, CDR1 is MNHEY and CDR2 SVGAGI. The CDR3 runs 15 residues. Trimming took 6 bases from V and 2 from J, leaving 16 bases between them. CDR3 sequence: CASSRTDGQQETQYF. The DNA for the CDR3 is TGTGCCAGCAGCCGAACGGACGGACAACAAGAGACCCAGTACTTC.

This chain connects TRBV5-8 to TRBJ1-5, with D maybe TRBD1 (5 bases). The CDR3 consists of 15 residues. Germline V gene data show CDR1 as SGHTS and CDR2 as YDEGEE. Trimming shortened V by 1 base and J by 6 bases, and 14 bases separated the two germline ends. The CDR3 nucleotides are TGTGCCAGCAGCTTGTGGTCGGTCGGGGGTCAGCCCCAGCATTTT. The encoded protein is CASSLWSVGGQPQHF.

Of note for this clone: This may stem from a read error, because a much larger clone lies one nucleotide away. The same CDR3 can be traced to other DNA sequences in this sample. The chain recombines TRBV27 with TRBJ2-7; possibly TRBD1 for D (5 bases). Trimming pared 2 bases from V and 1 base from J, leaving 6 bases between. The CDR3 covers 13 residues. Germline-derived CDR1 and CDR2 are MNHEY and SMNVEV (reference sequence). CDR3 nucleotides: TGTGCCAGCAGTTTACAGGGTTCCTACGAGCAGTACTTC. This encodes CASSLQGSYEQYF.

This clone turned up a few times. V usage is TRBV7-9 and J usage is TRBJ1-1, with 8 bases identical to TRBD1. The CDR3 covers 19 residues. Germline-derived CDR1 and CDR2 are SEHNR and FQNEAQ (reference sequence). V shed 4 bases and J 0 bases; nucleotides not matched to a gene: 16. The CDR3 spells CASSSLPGQEMGMNTEAFF. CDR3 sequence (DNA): TGTGCCAGCAGCTCTCTTCCGGGACAGGAAATGGGTATGAACACTGAAGCTTTCTTT.

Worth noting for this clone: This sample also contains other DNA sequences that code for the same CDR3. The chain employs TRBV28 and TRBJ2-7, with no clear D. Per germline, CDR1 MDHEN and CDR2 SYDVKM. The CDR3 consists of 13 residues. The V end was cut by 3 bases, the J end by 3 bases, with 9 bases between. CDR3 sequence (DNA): TGTGCCAGCAGTTTCCGCGGTTTCTACGAGCAGTACTTC. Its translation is CASSFRGFYEQYF.

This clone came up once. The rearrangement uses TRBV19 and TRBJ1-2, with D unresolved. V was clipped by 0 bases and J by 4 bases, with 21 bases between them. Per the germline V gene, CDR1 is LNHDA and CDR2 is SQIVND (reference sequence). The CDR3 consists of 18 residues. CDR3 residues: CASSIDLGPDYSLYGYTF. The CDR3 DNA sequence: TGTGCCAGTAGTATAGATCTCGGGCCAGATTACTCACTCTATGGCTACACCTTC. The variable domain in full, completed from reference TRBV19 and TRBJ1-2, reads DGGITQSPKYLFRKEGQNVTLSCEQNLNHDAMYWYRQDPGQGLRLIYYSQIVNDFQKGDIAEGYSVSREKKESFPLTVTSAQKNPTAFYLCASSIDLGPDYSLYGYTFGSGTRLTVV.

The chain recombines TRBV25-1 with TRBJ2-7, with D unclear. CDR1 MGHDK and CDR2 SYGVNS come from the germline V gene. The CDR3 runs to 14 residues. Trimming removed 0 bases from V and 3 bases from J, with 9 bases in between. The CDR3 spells CASSEYNSYYEQYF. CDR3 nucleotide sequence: TGTGCCAGCAGTGAATATAACAGCTACTACGAGCAGTACTTC.

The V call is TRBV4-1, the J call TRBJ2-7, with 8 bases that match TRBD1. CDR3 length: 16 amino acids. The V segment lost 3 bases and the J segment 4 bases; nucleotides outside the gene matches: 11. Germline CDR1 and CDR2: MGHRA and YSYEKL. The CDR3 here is CASSHKMTGVAYEQYF. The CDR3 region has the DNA TGCGCCAGCAGCCACAAAATGACAGGGGTGGCTTACGAGCAGTACTTC.

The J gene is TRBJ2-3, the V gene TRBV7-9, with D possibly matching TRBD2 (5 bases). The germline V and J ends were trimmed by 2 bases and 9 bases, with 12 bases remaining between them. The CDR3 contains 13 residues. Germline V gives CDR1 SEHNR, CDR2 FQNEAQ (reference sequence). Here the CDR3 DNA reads TGTGCCAGCAGCTTAAGGTGGCGGGTAACGCAGTATTTT. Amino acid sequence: CASSLRWRVTQYF.

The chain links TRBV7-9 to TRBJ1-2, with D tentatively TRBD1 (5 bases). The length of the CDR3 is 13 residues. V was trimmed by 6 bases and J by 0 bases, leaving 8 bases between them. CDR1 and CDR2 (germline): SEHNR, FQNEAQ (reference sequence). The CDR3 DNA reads TGTGCCAGCAGACCGACAGCTAACTATGGCTACACCTTC. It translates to CASRPTANYGYTF.

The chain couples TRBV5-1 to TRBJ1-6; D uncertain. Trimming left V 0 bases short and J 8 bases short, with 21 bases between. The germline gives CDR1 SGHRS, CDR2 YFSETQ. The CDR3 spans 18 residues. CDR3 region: CASSLASGHGLGDSPLHF. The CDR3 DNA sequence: TGCGCCAGCAGCTTGGCGTCGGGTCACGGACTCGGGGATTCACCCCTCCACTTT.

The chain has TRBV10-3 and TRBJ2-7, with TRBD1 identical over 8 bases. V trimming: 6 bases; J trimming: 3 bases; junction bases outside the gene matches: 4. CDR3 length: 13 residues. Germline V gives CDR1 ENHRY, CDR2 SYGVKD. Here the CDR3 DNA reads TGTGCCATCAGACCAGGGGGCGGCTACGAGCAGTACTTC. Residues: CAIRPGGGYEQYF.

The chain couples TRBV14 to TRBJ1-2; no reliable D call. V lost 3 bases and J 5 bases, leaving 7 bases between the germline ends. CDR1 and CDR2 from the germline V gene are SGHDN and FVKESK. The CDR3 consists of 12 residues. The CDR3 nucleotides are TGTGCCAGCAGCCACAATCGATATGGCTACACCTTC. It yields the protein CASSHNRYGYTF.

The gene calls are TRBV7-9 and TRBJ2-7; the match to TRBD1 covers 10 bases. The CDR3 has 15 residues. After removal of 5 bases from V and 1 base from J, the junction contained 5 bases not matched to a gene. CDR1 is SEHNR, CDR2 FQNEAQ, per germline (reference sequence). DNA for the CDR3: TGTGCCAGCAGCCACCGGGACAGGGGTTCCTACGAGCAGTACTTC. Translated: CASSHRDRGSYEQYF.

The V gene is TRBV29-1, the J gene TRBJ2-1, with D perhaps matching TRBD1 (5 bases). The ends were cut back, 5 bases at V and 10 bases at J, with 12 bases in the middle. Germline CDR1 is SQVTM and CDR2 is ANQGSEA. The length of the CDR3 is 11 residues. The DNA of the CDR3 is TGCAGCGTTAAATGGACATGGGAGCAGTTCTTC. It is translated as CSVKWTWEQFF.

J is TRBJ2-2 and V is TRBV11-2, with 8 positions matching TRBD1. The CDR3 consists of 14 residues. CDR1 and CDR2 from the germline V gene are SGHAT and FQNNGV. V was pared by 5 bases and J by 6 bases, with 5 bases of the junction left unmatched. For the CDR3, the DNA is TGTGCCAGCAGCGTGACAGGGGAAGCCGGGGAGCTGTTTTTT. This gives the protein CASSVTGEAGELFF.

The CDR3 DNA follows: TGCGCCAGCAGCCACCCCCCGGGGTGGAATGAGCAGTTCTTC. It yields the protein CASSHPPGWNEQFF. The rearrangement joins TRBV4-1 to TRBJ2-1; the D gene is possibly TRBD2 (5 bases). Per germline, CDR1 MGHRA and CDR2 YSYEKL. The V end lost 3 bases, the J end lost 7 bases, and 13 bases lay between the germline ends. CDR3 length equals 14 residues.

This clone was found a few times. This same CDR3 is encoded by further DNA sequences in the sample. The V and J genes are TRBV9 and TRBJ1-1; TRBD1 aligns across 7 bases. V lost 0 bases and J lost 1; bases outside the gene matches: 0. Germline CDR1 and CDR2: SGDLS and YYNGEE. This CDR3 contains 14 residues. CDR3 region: CASSVGQGNTEAFF. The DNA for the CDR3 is TGTGCCAGCAGCGTAGGACAGGGGAACACTGAAGCTTTCTTT.

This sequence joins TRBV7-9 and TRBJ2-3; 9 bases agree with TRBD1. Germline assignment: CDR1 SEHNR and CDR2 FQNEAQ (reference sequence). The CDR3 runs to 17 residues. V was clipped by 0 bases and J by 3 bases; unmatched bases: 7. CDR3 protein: CASSLAKGQGMTDTQYF. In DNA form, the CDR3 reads TGTGCCAGCAGCTTAGCGAAAGGACAGGGGATGACAGATACGCAGTATTTT.

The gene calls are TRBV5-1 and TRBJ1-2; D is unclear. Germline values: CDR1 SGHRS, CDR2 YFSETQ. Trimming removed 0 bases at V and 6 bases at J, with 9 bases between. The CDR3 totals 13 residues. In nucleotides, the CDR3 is TGCGCCAGCAGCTTGGAAGGGTTGGATGGCTACACCTTC. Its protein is CASSLEGLDGYTF. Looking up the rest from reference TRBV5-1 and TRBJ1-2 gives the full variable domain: KAGVTQTPRYLIKTRGQQVTLSCSPISGHRSVSWYQQTPGQGLQFLFEYFSETQRNKGNFPGRFSGRQFSNSRSEMNVSTLELGDSALYLCASSLEGLDGYTFGSGTRLTVV.